This T cell receptor (beta chain) appears in the sequencing data of a study of T-cell reconstitution after alpha-beta-depleted transplantation in children. Whole-study findings and limits: Expanded clones from the graft, numbering several hundred, reportedly supplied alpha-beta T cells about two months after transplant. Recipient T cells and thymic progenitors that survived were the source of the high TCRbeta diversity seen at day 60 in some patients. Newly made T cells mostly supplied T-cell counts and diversity one year after transplant.

The ends were cut back, 1 base at V and 7 bases at J, with 13 bases in the middle. CDR1 and CDR2 (germline): SQVTM, ANQGSEA. This CDR3 contains 13 residues. Unique molecular identifiers were incorporated during preparation of the TCRbeta library. One entry per CDR3 protein, called by TCRdb with MiXCR from the PCR reads. The sample has approximately 200,000 distinct CDR3 sequences, about 6% seen once. This clonotype was counted at least ten times. Antigen: not known. This receptor was identified in a girl under two years old with combined immunodeficiency, due to receive a stem cell transplant. Source: PBMCs, taken before TCRalphabeta/CD19-depleted stem cell transplant. J is TRBJ1-1 and V is TRBV29-1, with D maybe TRBD1 (5 bases). DNA of the CDR3: TGCAGCGTTGAAGCAAGGGACCGCCTTGAAGCTTTCTTT. It yields the protein CSVEARDRLEAFF. Together with reference TRBV29-1 and TRBJ1-1, the CDR3 gives the full variable domain: SAVISQKPSRDICQRGTSLTIQCQVDSQVTMMFWYRQQPGQSLTLIATANQGSEATYESGFVIDKFPISRPNLTFSTLTVSNMSPEDSSIYLCSVEARDRLEAFFGQGTRLTVV.